The entry that follows covers one TCR beta chain sequence. As yet, its antigen is unknown. PCR involved 60 Vbeta and 13 Jbeta primers. The table came from immunoSEQ multiplex PCR; TCRdb's copy has only in-frame clones and leaves some out. Found here are roughly 130,000 clones, approximately 61% of them singletons; the top ten hold 1.6%. This entry belongs to a study of cytomegalovirus exposure and HLA in healthy donors. Study information: The early release's HLA-typed donors yielded approximately 85 million unique TCRs.

Overall study findings and caveats: Earlier analysis looked at TCR beta V segments, and most were productive about 90% or about 30% of the time. Most subjects' HLA-A and HLA-B alleles were reportedly predicted from TCR beta sequences.

The CDR3 contains 19 residues. The V gene lost 0 bases and the J gene lost 6 bases, with 25 bases spanning the gap. CDR1 and CDR2 from the germline V gene are LNHDA and SQIVND (reference sequence). The clonotype was recovered from a man younger than 45 in good health and CMV-seropositive. This chain uses TRBV19 with TRBJ2-3; perhaps TRBD2 as D (6 bases). Material for sequencing was PBMCs. The CDR3 DNA reads TGTGCCAGTAGTATAGATACCCCAGGACGGGCCGGGGGACGGGATACGCAGTATTTT. Protein sequence: CASSIDTPGRAGGRDTQYF. Supplemented by reference TRBV19 and TRBJ2-3, the full variable domain reads DGGITQSPKYLFRKEGQNVTLSCEQNLNHDAMYWYRQDPGQGLRLIYYSQIVNDFQKGDIAEGYSVSREKKESFPLTVTSAQKNPTAFYLCASSIDTPGRAGGRDTQYFGPGTRLTVL.